Each of the 28 T cell receptor beta chains below was sequenced from the same sample in a study of early T cells in non-severe SARS-CoV-2 infection (TCRdb year 2021). Library method: 5' RACE. Sequencing used a NextSeq 500. TCRdb passed the public sequencing reads through fastp at Q25 and MiXCR, retaining productive beta sequences. Each CDR3 protein gets just one entry, which takes the most common genes and DNA from the rows behind it. The sample table shows about 68,000 distinct CDR3 sequences, and more than 9% are seen once. Jointly, the top ten make up about 1.6% of the sample. Sequences were obtained from whole blood. Receptors were obtained from an adult who was a healthcare worker with PCR-confirmed SARS-CoV-2 infection or an uninfected control (not recorded which).

CDR3 sequence (DNA): TGTGCCAGCAGCTTATTAAGGCAGAGCCTTGGTGGCTACACCTTC. Translating gives CASSLLRQSLGGYTF. The rearrangement links TRBV7-8 to TRBJ1-2, with unresolved D. Between the trimmed V and J ends, which lost 2 bases and 7 bases, there was a span of 17 bases. CDR1 is SGHVS, CDR2 FQNEAQ, per germline. This CDR3 contains 15 residues.

This clonotype occurred many times. V gene TRBV6-5 combines with J gene TRBJ2-1; the match to TRBD1 covers 9 bases. The V gene's germline CDR1 is MNHEY and CDR2 SVGAGI. J was trimmed by 6 bases and V by 5 bases; bases with no gene match: 8. This CDR3 has 15 residues. The CDR3 is CASSPTGGIGNEQFF. Written as DNA, the CDR3 is TGTGCCAGCAGTCCTACAGGGGGCATTGGCAATGAGCAGTTCTTC.

The rearrangement uses TRBV6-1 and TRBJ2-5, with 12 bases lining up with TRBD2. This CDR3 comprises 15 residues. Per germline, CDR1 MNHNS and CDR2 SASEGT. After removal of 6 bases from V and 4 bases from J, the junction contained 6 bases not matched to a gene. Here the CDR3 reads CASRMTSGGGETQYF. CDR3 DNA: TGTGCCAGCAGGATGACTAGCGGGGGTGGAGAGACCCAGTACTTC.

This clonotype was counted many times. The CDR3 protein is CSARGADRRSYNEQFF. The CDR3 coding sequence is TGCAGTGCTAGAGGTGCGGACAGGCGCTCCTACAATGAGCAGTTCTTC. This rearrangement joins TRBV20-1 to TRBJ2-1; 7 bases align to TRBD1. This CDR3 has 16 residues. V shed 1 base, J shed 0 bases, and the junction held 6 bases outside the gene matches. Germline loops: CDR1 DFQATT, CDR2 SNEGSKA (reference sequence).

This clonotype has a count of ten or more. This rearrangement joins TRBV5-1 to TRBJ2-7; 8 bases match TRBD1. The CDR3 runs 15 residues. Per germline, CDR1 SGHRS and CDR2 YFSETQ. With 3 bases clipped from V and 2 bases from J, the junction kept 7 bases outside the gene matches. The CDR3 loop reads CASSSGTGLPYEQYF. CDR3 in DNA: TGCGCCAGCAGCTCAGGGACAGGTTTACCCTACGAGCAGTACTTC.

This clonotype was seen many times. This chain connects TRBV6-5 to TRBJ1-6; 7 bases agree with TRBD1. The CDR3 is 14 residues long. The V gene's germline CDR1 is MNHEY and CDR2 SVGAGI. The trim removed 4 bases at V and 7 bases at J, leaving 4 bases unmatched. The CDR3 reads CASSWDSSNSPLHF. The CDR3 bases are TGTGCCAGCAGTTGGGACAGTTCCAATTCACCCCTCCACTTT.

This clonotype was seen a handful of times. This chain connects TRBV6-2 or TRBV6-3 to TRBJ1-5; the D gene is possibly TRBD1 (5 bases). Germline V gene lookup returns CDR1 MNHEY and CDR2 SVGEGT. The CDR3 covers 13 residues. Trimming pared 10 bases from V and 5 bases from J, leaving 15 bases between. CDR3 loop: CATRELGHQPQHF. In nucleotides, the CDR3 is TGTGCCACCAGGGAGCTGGGGCATCAGCCCCAGCATTTT.

V is TRBV14 and J is TRBJ2-3, with D unclear. V lost 0 bases to trimming and J lost 2 bases, with 6 bases between them. Germline values: CDR1 SGHDN, CDR2 FVKESK. There are 14 residues in the CDR3. The CDR3: CASSQEEFTDTQYF. DNA of the CDR3: TGTGCCAGCAGCCAAGAGGAGTTCACAGATACGCAGTATTTT.

The chain recombines TRBV7-8 with TRBJ2-5, with D perhaps TRBD2 (5 bases). Germline assignment: CDR1 SGHVS and CDR2 FQNEAQ. This CDR3 region has 14 residues. Between the trimmed V and J ends, which lost 5 bases and 5 bases, there was a span of 15 bases. This CDR3 is CASSARTSGETQYF. CDR3 DNA: TGTGCCAGCAGCGCCCGGACTTCGGGGGAGACCCAGTACTTC. The whole variable domain, remainder taken from reference TRBV7-8 and TRBJ2-5, is GAGVSQSPRYKVAKRGQDVALRCDPISGHVSLFWYQQALGQGPEFLTYFQNEAQLDKSGLPSDRFFAERPEGSVSTLKIQRTQQEDSAVYLCASSARTSGETQYFGPGTRLLVL.

The gene calls are TRBV7-9 and TRBJ2-1; D not resolved. Germline assignment: CDR1 SEHNR and CDR2 FQNEAQ (reference sequence). Trimming took 5 bases from V and 6 from J, leaving 11 bases between them. The CDR3 has 13 residues. CDR3 DNA: TGTGCCAGCAGCATTTCCGCTGGCAATGAGCAGTTCTTC. Translating it yields CASSISAGNEQFF.

The chain has TRBV10-3 and TRBJ2-1; D gene unclear. V gave up 10 bases and J gave up 3 bases, with 7 bases separating them. The CDR3 totals 11 residues. CDR1 and CDR2 (germline): ENHRY, SYGVKD. This CDR3 is CATVDYNEQFF. The CDR3 DNA is TGTGCCACCGTGGACTACAATGAGCAGTTCTTC.

The rearrangement links TRBV4-2 to TRBJ2-7, with 10 positions matching TRBD1. The V gene's germline CDR1 is LGHNA and CDR2 YNFKEQ. This CDR3 has 17 amino acids. V lost 4 bases to trimming and J lost 6 bases; unmatched junction nucleotides: 15. CDR3: CASSRLRLGQGTSEQYF. CDR3 sequence (DNA): TGTGCCAGCAGCCGCCTTCGACTGGGACAGGGGACAAGCGAGCAGTACTTC.

In its sample, this clonotype was seen a few times. The rearrangement joins TRBV29-1 to TRBJ2-1; D is perhaps TRBD1 or TRBD2 (6 bases each). The V gene's germline CDR1 is SQVTM and CDR2 ANQGSEA. V was cut by 4 bases and J by 6 bases, with 13 bases left in between. This CDR3 is built from 13 residues. Here the CDR3 DNA reads TGCAGCGTTGTCGGGGGCTGGAGCAATGAGCAGTTCTTC. It translates to CSVVGGWSNEQFF.

V is TRBV7-3 and J is TRBJ2-3, with 12 bases lining up with TRBD2. Germline trimming cut 3 bases from V and 0 bases from J; bases unmatched to any gene: 4. This CDR3 has 17 amino acids. Germline values: CDR1 SGHTA, CDR2 FQGTGA. In DNA form, the CDR3 reads TGTGCCAGCAGCTTGACTAGCGGGGGATCTAGCACAGATACGCAGTATTTT. As protein: CASSLTSGGSSTDTQYF.

This clonotype was observed a handful of times. The V gene is TRBV20-1, the J gene TRBJ2-3; maybe TRBD2 (6 bases). Germline CDR1 reads DFQATT; CDR2 reads SNEGSKA (reference sequence). CDR3 length: 12 residues. In DNA, the CDR3 is TGCGGAGTAGCGGCGGGCACAGATACGCAGTATTTT. Translation: CGVAAGTDTQYF.

This clonotype was seen at least ten times. V and J are TRBV29-1 and TRBJ2-1, with D unclear. The germline gives CDR1 SQVTM, CDR2 ANQGSEA. Trimming stripped 3 bases from V and 5 bases from J, with 5 bases between. The CDR3 runs 11 residues. The CDR3 region is CSVEFHNEQFF. In nucleotides, the CDR3 is TGCAGCGTTGAGTTCCACAATGAGCAGTTCTTC.

The chain couples TRBV29-1 to TRBJ2-7; TRBD1 matches 7 bases. Germline V gene lookup returns CDR1 SQVTM and CDR2 ANQGSEA. CDR3 size: 12 residues. V lost 4 bases to trimming and J lost 2 bases; unmatched junction nucleotides: 2. Written as DNA, the CDR3 is TGCAGCGTTGGGACAGGCACCTACGAGCAGTACTTC. It translates to CSVGTGTYEQYF.

The table lists this clonotype with a few counts. V usage is TRBV5-6 and J usage is TRBJ1-4; D possibly corresponds to TRBD1 (5 bases). Trimming took 6 bases from V and 8 from J, leaving 26 bases between them. The CDR3 totals 17 residues. The germline V gene encodes CDR1 SGHDT and CDR2 YYEEEE. CDR3 bases: TGTGCCAGCACCGCCCGGCGGTGGGGGTCGGATGAGGAAAAACTGTTTTTT. As protein: CASTARRWGSDEEKLFF.

The chain carries TRBV20-1 and TRBJ2-7; 12 bases line up with TRBD2. The junction had 0 bases not matched to a gene; V was cut back by 2 bases and J by 4 bases. Germline CDR1 is DFQATT and CDR2 is SNEGSKA (reference sequence). The CDR3 has 13 residues. The CDR3 bases are TGCAGTGCTAGAACTAGCGGGGGGTACGAGCAGTACTTC. The encoded protein is CSARTSGGYEQYF.

This clonotype was recorded at least ten times. V gene TRBV7-8 combines with J gene TRBJ2-4, with D possibly matching TRBD2 (5 bases). Germline assignment: CDR1 SGHVS and CDR2 FQNEAQ. This CDR3 region has 17 residues. With 0 bases removed from V and 0 bases from J, the gap between germline ends came to 12 bases. The CDR3 nucleotides read TGTGCCAGCAGCTTAGCTACGGCGGGTCTAGCCAAAAACATTCAGTACTTC. Amino acid sequence: CASSLATAGLAKNIQYF.

The chain joins TRBV9 to TRBJ2-3; either TRBD1 or TRBD2 may supply D (5 bases each). Germline V gene lookup returns CDR1 SGDLS and CDR2 YYNGEE. V dropped 3 bases and J dropped 3 bases, with 17 bases sitting between them. The CDR3 loop spans 16 amino acids. For the CDR3, the DNA is TGTGCCAGCAGCGCCCGTCTGGGGGAAGGGACAGATACGCAGTATTTT. Its protein is CASSARLGEGTDTQYF.

This clonotype came up a few times. The rearrangement uses TRBV12-5 and TRBJ2-3; a possible D gene is TRBD2 (5 bases). The CDR3 extends over 18 amino acids. V lost 1 base to trimming and J lost 1 base, with 18 bases between them. The germline V gene has CDR1 LGHNT and CDR2 FRNRAP. The CDR3 sequence is CASGLATPAGGGTDTQYF. Here the CDR3 DNA reads TGTGCTAGTGGTTTGGCCACCCCCGCGGGTGGTGGCACAGATACGCAGTATTTT.

V usage is TRBV30 and J usage is TRBJ2-1; 8 nucleotides match TRBD1. This CDR3 region has 13 residues. The V gene end was trimmed by 2 bases and the J gene end by 7 bases; junction bases not matched to a gene: 4. Germline V gives CDR1 GTSNPN, CDR2 SVGIG (reference sequence). CDR3 bases: TGTGCCTGGAGTTTGCAGGGGGCAAATGAGCAGTTCTTC. Translated: CAWSLQGANEQFF.

This clonotype was detected a few times. The chain recombines TRBV7-2 with TRBJ1-2, with TRBD1 as a possible D gene (5 bases). The CDR3 is 12 amino acids. Germline values: CDR1 SGHTA, CDR2 FQGNSA. The ends were cut back, 3 bases at V and 7 bases at J, with 9 bases in the middle. Here the CDR3 reads CASSFGAAGYTF. The CDR3 region has the DNA TGTGCCAGCAGCTTCGGGGCTGCTGGCTACACCTTC.

This sequence joins TRBV7-2 and TRBJ2-1, with 8 bases lining up with TRBD2. There are 14 residues in the CDR3. In germline, CDR1 is SGHTA, CDR2 FQGNSA. With 2 bases clipped from V and 3 bases from J, the junction kept 0 bases outside the gene matches. The CDR3 spells CASSLRGGYNEQFF. Written as DNA, the CDR3 is TGTGCCAGCAGCTTACGGGGGGGCTACAATGAGCAGTTCTTC.

The V gene is TRBV7-2, the J gene TRBJ2-7, with TRBD2 as a possible D gene (6 bases). Germline V lookup: CDR1 SGHTA, CDR2 FQGNSA. V lost 7 bases and J 2 bases, leaving 21 bases between the germline ends. This CDR3 region has 16 residues. The CDR3 sequence: CASTPDPGVSAYEQYF. The CDR3, as DNA: TGTGCCAGCACACCAGATCCGGGGGTCTCCGCCTACGAGCAGTACTTC.

This chain links TRBV12-3 or TRBV12-4 with TRBJ1-3; possibly TRBD1 for D (6 bases). V was clipped by 4 bases and J by 4 bases, with 14 bases between them. This CDR3 is 15 amino acids long. In nucleotides, the CDR3 is TGTGCCAGCAGTTCCACCCCAGGGGCCGGAAACACCATATATTTT. Translated: CASSSTPGAGNTIYF.

This clonotype has at least ten counts. This chain joins TRBV29-1 and TRBJ2-1, with TRBD1 matching 7 bases. The V gene's germline CDR1 is SQVTM and CDR2 ANQGSEA. The CDR3 totals 14 residues. The J segment lost 4 bases and the V segment lost 4 bases, leaving 7 bases of the junction unmatched. The CDR3 protein is CSVVVGGAYNEQFF. The CDR3, as DNA: TGCAGCGTTGTGGTAGGGGGCGCTTACAATGAGCAGTTCTTC.